This T cell receptor beta chain was found in a study of beta chain features in type 1 diabetes. Across the study: The study found patients and healthy donors alike in age, gender and cell yields. The study, taken as a whole, reports: A moderate, significant TCRB CDR3 shortening appeared in type 1 diabetes across four CD4+ subsets.

A sort by CD45RO/CCR7/CD25/CD127/CD95/CD27 yielded CD4+ naive, central memory, regulatory and stem cell-like memory cells. This CDR3 contains 16 residues. Per germline, CDR1 LGHNA and CDR2 YSLEER. V was pared by 0 bases and J by 7 bases, with 18 bases between. Since all of the isolated RNA was reverse transcribed, expressed TCRB transcripts were what got sequenced. The repertoire was sequenced with immunoSEQ multiplex PCR; TCRdb's copy has only in-frame clones and lacks some. The sample shows around 340,000 clones, around 19% of them seen only once. With respect to this clone: Its target is not known.

The chain joins TRBV4-3 to TRBJ1-2, with D unclear. Material for sequencing was naive CD4+ T cells from blood. The sequence came from a woman under 30 in good health. The CDR3 DNA follows: TGCGCCAGCAGCCAAGATCTGCCAGCGGGGATCTTTGGCTACACCTTC. This encodes CASSQDLPAGIFGYTF.